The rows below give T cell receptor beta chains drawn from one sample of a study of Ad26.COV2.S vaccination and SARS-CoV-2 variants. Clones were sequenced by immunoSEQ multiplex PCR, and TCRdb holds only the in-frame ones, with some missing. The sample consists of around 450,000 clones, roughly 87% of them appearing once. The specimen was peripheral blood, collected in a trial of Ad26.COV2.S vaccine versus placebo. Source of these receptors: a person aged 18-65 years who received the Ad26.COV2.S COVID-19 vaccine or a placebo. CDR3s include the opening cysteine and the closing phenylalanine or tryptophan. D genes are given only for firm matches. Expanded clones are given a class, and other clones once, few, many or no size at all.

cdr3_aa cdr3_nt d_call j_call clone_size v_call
CASSQAGEQFF TGTGCCAGCAGCCAAGCAGGGGAGCAGTTCTTC NA TRBJ2-1 NA TRBV5-6
CASSQDPATGFGDIQYF TGTGCCAGCAGCCAAGATCCGGCTACCGGTTTTGGAGACATTCAGTACTTC NA TRBJ2-4 once TRBV4-2
CASSYPDMTYEQYF TGTGCCAGCAGTTACCCCGACATGACGTACGAGCAGTACTTC NA TRBJ2-7 NA TRBV6-2/TRBV6-3
CASSPGWGQGFYEQYF TGTGCCAGCAGCCCCGGGTGGGGCCAGGGGTTCTACGAGCAGTACTTC NA TRBJ2-7 NA TRBV27
CASSPPGTSVTNEKLFF TGTGCCAGCAGCCCACCCGGGACGTCTGTAACTAATGAAAAACTGTTTTTT NA TRBJ1-4 NA TRBV7-6
CSVRLWVETQYF TGCAGCGTTCGGCTCTGGGTGGAGACCCAGTACTTC NA TRBJ2-5 NA TRBV29-1
CASSHPANQETQYF TGTGCCAGCTCACATCCGGCAAATCAAGAGACCCAGTACTTC NA TRBJ2-5 NA TRBV18
CASSSAIRQFITEAFF TGTGCCAGCAGCTCTGCCATAAGACAGTTCATCACTGAAGCTTTCTTT NA TRBJ1-1 NA TRBV28
CASTSGQGGSPLHF TGTGCCAGCACTTCGGGACAGGGGGGTTCACCCCTCCACTTT TRBD1 TRBJ1-6 few TRBV9
CASSSSSGELFF TGTGCCAGCAGCTCCTCGAGCGGGGAGCTGTTTTTT NA TRBJ2-2 NA TRBV7-9
CASSSGRDQPQHF TGTGCCAGCAGCTCCGGCAGGGATCAGCCCCAGCATTTT NA TRBJ1-5 few TRBV3-1/TRBV3-2
CASSQEFSGNTIYF TGTGCCAGCAGCCAAGAATTTTCTGGAAACACCATATATTTT NA TRBJ1-3 NA TRBV4-2
CASSGTGGEGGELFF TGTGCCAGCAGCGGGACAGGGGGCGAGGGCGGGGAGCTGTTTTTT TRBD1 TRBJ2-2 NA TRBV11-1
CASSPVGGWISYNEQFF TGTGCCAGCAGCCCCGTGGGAGGGTGGATTTCCTACAATGAGCAGTTCTTC TRBD2 TRBJ2-1 NA TRBV13
CASSLDNDEKLFF TGTGCCAGCAGTTTAGATAACGACGAAAAACTGTTTTTT NA TRBJ1-4 NA TRBV28
CASSQSLSSYEQYF TGCGCCAGCAGCCAATCTCTGAGCTCCTACGAGCAGTACTTC NA TRBJ2-7 NA TRBV4-1
CASSGVSGSNEQYF TGCGCCAGCAGCGGGGTTAGCGGGAGCAACGAGCAGTACTTC TRBD2 TRBJ2-7 NA TRBV5-1
CASSISVLGLGETQYF TGTGCCAGCAGCATAAGCGTTCTGGGGCTGGGAGAGACCCAGTACTTC NA TRBJ2-5 once TRBV7-9
CASSLQTQETQYF TGTGCCAGCAGCTTACAGACCCAAGAGACCCAGTACTTC NA TRBJ2-5 NA TRBV11-1
CASSLVVYNEQFF TGTGCCAGCAGCTTGGTGGTGTACAATGAGCAGTTCTTC NA TRBJ2-1 NA TRBV5-5
CASSLGARYEQYF TGTGCCAGCAGTTTAGGGGCGCGCTACGAGCAGTACTTC NA TRBJ2-7 NA TRBV28
CASSLPGPNTEAFF TGTGCCAGCAGTTTACCCGGCCCGAACACTGAAGCTTTCTTT NA TRBJ1-1 NA TRBV27
CASSQTSGRSHEQYF TGTGCCAGCAGTCAGACTAGCGGGAGGTCCCACGAGCAGTACTTC TRBD2 TRBJ2-7 NA TRBV7-3
CASSLPFRLAGTYEQYF TGTGCCAGCAGTCTTCCCTTCCGACTAGCGGGTACCTACGAGCAGTACTTC TRBD2 TRBJ2-7 NA TRBV6-2/TRBV6-3
CASSQGLAGAGDEQFF TGTGCCAGTAGTCAGGGACTAGCGGGAGCCGGCGATGAGCAGTTCTTC TRBD2 TRBJ2-1 NA TRBV19
CASSLTLSNRGNQPQHF TGTGCCAGCAGCTTGACCCTTTCCAACAGGGGCAATCAGCCCCAGCATTTT NA TRBJ1-5 NA TRBV5-8
CASSLGGGTDTQYF TGTGCCAGCAGCTTGGGGGGAGGAACAGATACGCAGTATTTT NA TRBJ2-3 NA TRBV5-4
CASSSDRRRETQYF TGTGCCAGCAGTTCGGACAGGAGGCGAGAGACCCAGTACTTC TRBD1 TRBJ2-5 once TRBV28
CSVNSDRANTEAFF TGCAGCGTTAACTCGGACAGGGCGAACACTGAAGCTTTCTTT TRBD1 TRBJ1-1 NA TRBV29-1
CASSLAYGGGETQYF TGTGCCAGCAGCTTAGCGTATGGGGGAGGTGAGACCCAGTACTTC NA TRBJ2-5 NA TRBV7-2
CASKGNANTGELFF TGTGCCAGCAAGGGGAATGCGAACACCGGGGAGCTGTTTTTT NA TRBJ2-2 NA TRBV2
CASSLALVWGSYEQYF TGTGCCAGCAGTTTGGCGCTAGTCTGGGGCTCCTACGAGCAGTACTTC NA TRBJ2-7 NA TRBV28
CASSPALAGEETQYF TGTGCTAGCAGCCCCGCCCTAGCGGGAGAAGAGACCCAGTACTTC TRBD2 TRBJ2-5 NA TRBV7-7